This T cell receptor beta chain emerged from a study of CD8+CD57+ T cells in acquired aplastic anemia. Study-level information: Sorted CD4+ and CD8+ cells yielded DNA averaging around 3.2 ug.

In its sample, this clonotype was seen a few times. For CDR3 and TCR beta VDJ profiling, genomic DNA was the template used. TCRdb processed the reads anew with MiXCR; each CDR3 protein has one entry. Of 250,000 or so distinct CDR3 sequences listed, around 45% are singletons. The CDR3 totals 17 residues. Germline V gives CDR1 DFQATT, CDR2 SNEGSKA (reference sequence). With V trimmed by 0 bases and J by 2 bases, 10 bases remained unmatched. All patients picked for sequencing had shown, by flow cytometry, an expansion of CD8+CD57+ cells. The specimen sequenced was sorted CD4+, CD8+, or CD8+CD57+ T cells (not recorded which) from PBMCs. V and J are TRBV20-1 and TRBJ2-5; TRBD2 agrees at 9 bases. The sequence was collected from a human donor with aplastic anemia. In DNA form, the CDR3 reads TGCAGTGCTAGAGATCTCCTAGCGGGGACTACACAAGAGACCCAGTACTTC. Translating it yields CSARDLLAGTTQETQYF.